The rows below give T cell receptor beta chains drawn from one sample of a study of blood T cells in healthy people across ages. TCRdb passed the 5' RACE reads through MiXCR, listing each CDR3 protein once. Of 1,800,000 or so distinct CDR3 sequences listed, about 39% are singletons. The specimen was blood. Receptors were obtained from a human donor in good health. Each CDR3 is given with its conserved first and last residue. The order of the fields is V gene, clone size, J gene, D gene, CDR3 protein, CDR3 DNA. The D gene is left open where the match is weak. The size entry is marked missing in some rows and otherwise reads once, few, many or a size class.

>TRBV4-1|many|TRBJ1-2|NA
CASSQNRDGYTF
TGCGCCAGCAGCCAAAACAGGGATGGCTACACCTTC
>TRBV28|NA|TRBJ2-7|TRBD2
CATLVSGVNEQYF
TGTGCCACTTTGGTGAGCGGGGTAAACGAGCAGTACTTC
>TRBV6-1|few|TRBJ1-2|NA
CASSEAGEWGYTF
TGTGCCAGCAGTGAAGCGGGTGAATGGGGCTACACCTTC
>TRBV20-1|NA|TRBJ2-7|NA
CSARDTETYEQYF
TGCAGTGCTAGAGATACGGAAACATACGAGCAGTACTTC
>TRBV13|few|TRBJ2-7|TRBD1
CASSSRTGGDYEQYF
TGTGCCAGCAGCTCGCGGACAGGGGGCGACTACGAGCAGTACTTC
>TRBV29-1|NA|TRBJ2-3|NA
CSVGTTGTDTQYF
TGCAGCGTTGGGACGACAGGAACAGATACGCAGTATTTT
>TRBV7-3|NA|TRBJ2-6|NA
CASSPQALGAGANVLTF
TGTGCCAGCAGCCCCCAGGCCCTGGGAGCTGGGGCCAACGTCCTGACTTTC
>TRBV5-5|NA|TRBJ2-1|TRBD1
CANSLLAGGLRNEQFF
TGTGCCAACAGCTTGTTGGCAGGGGGCCTAAGGAATGAGCAGTTCTTC
>TRBV2|NA|TRBJ1-2|NA
CASRLRTYGYTF
TGTGCCAGCAGGTTAAGGACCTATGGCTACACCTTC
>TRBV9|NA|TRBJ2-3|NA
CASSVEASITDTQYF
TGTGCCAGCAGCGTAGAAGCCTCGATCACAGATACGCAGTATTTT
>TRBV20-1|few|TRBJ2-5|TRBD2
CSVSEARTSIFVETQYF
TGCAGTGTGTCTGAGGCTAGGACTAGCATATTTGTAGAGACCCAGTACTTC
>TRBV15|few|TRBJ2-1|NA
CATSSNNVETQFF
TGTGCCACCAGCAGTAATAACGTAGAGACCCAGTTCTTC
>TRBV20-1|few|TRBJ1-5|NA
CSASPRAGQPQHF
TGCAGTGCTAGCCCCAGGGCCGGGCAGCCCCAGCATTTT
>TRBV7-2|once|TRBJ2-7|TRBD1
CASSHDRARLYEQYF
TGTGCCAGCAGCCACGACAGGGCGAGACTTTACGAGCAGTACTTC
>TRBV24-1|NA|TRBJ1-5|NA
CATEGRGQPQHF
TGTGCCACCGAGGGGCGAGGACAGCCCCAGCATTTT
>TRBV7-8|NA|TRBJ1-1|NA
CASSFSGNLNTEAFF
TGTGCCAGCAGCTTTTCCGGTAATCTGAACACTGAAGCTTTCTTT
>TRBV6-5|few|TRBJ2-1|TRBD1
CASSSPPYRGHNEQFF
TGTGCCAGCAGTTCTCCCCCTTATAGGGGGCACAATGAGCAGTTCTTC
>TRBV7-9|few|TRBJ1-5|NA
CASSLQGEGQPQHF
TGTGCCAGCAGCCTACAGGGTGAGGGTCAGCCCCAGCATTTT
>TRBV3-1|few|TRBJ2-5|NA
CASSLRPHGEETQYF
TGTGCCAGCAGCCTTCGACCTCACGGGGAAGAGACCCAGTACTTC
>TRBV24-1|few|TRBJ2-2|NA
CATSDAGTGELFF
TGTGCCACCAGTGATGCGGGGACCGGGGAGCTGTTTTTT
>TRBV4-1|few|TRBJ1-4|NA
CASSLRTAYNEKLFF
TGCGCCAGCAGCCTACGGACGGCTTATAATGAAAAACTGTTTTTT
>TRBV5-1|few|TRBJ2-5|NA
CASSSAVQETQYF
TGCGCCAGCAGTTCGGCAGTACAAGAGACCCAGTACTTC
>TRBV7-2|NA|TRBJ1-4|NA
CASRLHPSGEKLFF
TGTGCCAGCAGATTACACCCATCGGGTGAAAAACTGTTTTTT
>TRBV5-6|NA|TRBJ2-3|NA
CANSLLAGSADTQYF
TGTGCCAACAGCTTGTTGGCAGGGTCGGCAGATACGCAGTATTTT
>TRBV5-1|NA|TRBJ2-7|TRBD2
CASSSDPSGGNEQYF
TGCGCCAGCAGCTCGGACCCTAGCGGGGGAAACGAGCAGTACTTC
>TRBV12-3/TRBV12-4|few|TRBJ2-1|NA
CASGPFDNEQFF
TGTGCCAGCGGTCCTTTCGACAATGAGCAGTTCTTC
>TRBV5-1|NA|TRBJ1-5|NA
CASSPGSWDIWVGNQPQHF
TGCGCCAGCAGCCCGGGATCCTGGGACATCTGGGTTGGCAATCAGCCCCAGCATTTT